This entry lists 25 T cell receptor beta chains sequenced from one sample in a study of glioma-infiltrating T cells (dated by TCRdb to the mid-2010s). TCRdb records Illumina MiSeq as the sequencer. TCR alpha and beta CDR3 regions were amplified with the iRepertoire nested amplicon-rescue multiplex PCR (arm-PCR) platform from RNA. TCRdb reran the public reads through fastp at Q25 and MiXCR, keeping productive beta chains. Under each unique CDR3 protein, matching rows form one entry showing the most common genes and DNA. Within this sample are about 89,000 distinct CDR3 sequences, with roughly 23% of them counted one time only. Together, the top ten hold approximately 6.7% of the sample. The sample taken for sequencing was glioma tissue, nonneoplastic brain tissue, or PBMCs (not recorded which). All receptors derive from a human donor with low-grade glioma or glioblastoma, undergoing nonglioma brain surgery, or in good health (not recorded which).

This clonotype was recorded many times. The chain links TRBV18 to TRBJ2-5; perhaps TRBD2 as D (5 bases). Between the trimmed V and J ends, which lost 1 base and 4 bases, there was a span of 7 bases. CDR1 KGHSH and CDR2 LQKENI come from the germline V gene. CDR3 length: 13 amino acids. The CDR3 reads CASSPHAGETQYF. DNA of the CDR3: TGTGCCAGCTCACCACACGCGGGAGAGACCCAGTACTTC.

CDR3 nucleotide sequence: TGCGCCAGCAGCTCGGACAGGCGGCAAGATACGCAGTATTTT. It is translated as CASSSDRRQDTQYF. The rearrangement links TRBV5-1 to TRBJ2-3; the match to TRBD1 covers 7 bases. The germline gives CDR1 SGHRS, CDR2 YFSETQ. V lost 3 bases and J lost 5; bases outside the gene matches: 6. CDR3 length equals 14 residues.

Many counts were recorded for this clonotype. The chain links TRBV20-1 to TRBJ1-2, with D uncertain. The CDR3 has 12 amino acids. Germline V gene sequence: CDR1 DFQATT, CDR2 SNEGSKA (reference sequence). The ends were cut back, 7 bases at V and 2 bases at J, with 11 bases in the middle. The CDR3 loop reads CSVPTGNYGYTF. As DNA, the CDR3 is TGCAGTGTCCCTACCGGGAACTATGGCTACACCTTC.

This clonotype was picked up many times. The chain joins TRBV29-1 to TRBJ2-2; no definite D call. In germline, CDR1 is SQVTM, CDR2 ANQGSEA. V was trimmed by 5 bases and J by 6 bases, leaving 7 bases between them. CDR3 length equals 11 residues. In nucleotides, the CDR3 is TGCAGCGTTCAAATACCCGGGGAGCTGTTTTTT. Protein product: CSVQIPGELFF.

At least ten counts were recorded for this clonotype. J is TRBJ2-7 and V is TRBV20-1, with 7 bases matching TRBD1. The junction had 7 bases not matched to a gene; V was cut back by 7 bases and J by 1 base. Germline-derived CDR1 and CDR2 are DFQATT and SNEGSKA (reference sequence). The CDR3 has 13 amino acids. The CDR3 reads CSGEDRTSYEQYF. Written as DNA, the CDR3 is TGCAGTGGAGAGGACAGGACATCCTACGAGCAGTACTTC.

This clonotype appeared many times. This chain uses TRBV2 with TRBJ2-1, with unresolved D. The germline V gene encodes CDR1 SNHLY and CDR2 FYNNEI. The length of the CDR3 is 13 residues. V dropped 0 bases and J dropped 9 bases, with 9 bases sitting between them. The CDR3 DNA follows: TGTGCCAGCAGTGAAGCCCGGGCGTCTGAGCAGTTCTTC. Amino acid sequence: CASSEARASEQFF.

This clonotype was recorded a few times. The rearrangement uses TRBV12-3 or TRBV12-4 and TRBJ2-1; the match to TRBD2 covers 9 bases. CDR3 size: 14 residues. V lost 7 bases, J lost 8 bases, and 9 bases stayed unmatched. CDR3 sequence reads: CASKTEREADEQFF. CDR3 sequence (DNA): TGTGCCAGCAAAACCGAGCGGGAGGCTGATGAGCAGTTCTTC.

In DNA form, the CDR3 reads TGTGCCAGCAGTCCGCAGGGTTTCTCTGAAGCTTTCTTT. It codes for CASSPQGFSEAFF. The chain links TRBV12-3 or TRBV12-4 to TRBJ1-1, with D tentatively TRBD1 (5 bases). V shed 5 bases and J shed 6 bases, with 13 bases lying between them. CDR3 length: 13 amino acids.

For this clonotype: This may come from a read error, since a much larger clone is one base off. The chain combines TRBV11-2 with TRBJ2-3; possible D gene TRBD2, 5 bases. Between the trimmed V and J ends, which lost 5 bases and 2 bases, there was a span of 14 bases. Per the germline V gene, CDR1 is SGHAT and CDR2 is FQNNGV. The CDR3 is 15 amino acids. The chain's CDR3 is CASSNSVSPTDTQYF. In DNA, the CDR3 is TGTGCCAGCAGCAATAGCGTGTCCCCCACAGATACGCAGTATTTT.

The sample holds many counts of this clonotype. The chain carries TRBV20-1 and TRBJ1-1; TRBD1 aligns across 7 bases. V trimming: 0 bases; J trimming: 1 base; junction bases outside the gene matches: 11. The CDR3 is 17 residues long. Germline V gene data show CDR1 as DFQATT and CDR2 as SNEGSKA (reference sequence). CDR3 sequence: CSARDRGVQLKNTEAFF. The CDR3 DNA sequence: TGCAGTGCTAGAGACAGGGGGGTGCAGTTAAAGAACACTGAAGCTTTCTTT.

This clonotype was detected ten times or more. This chain uses TRBV2 with TRBJ1-1; D unclear. Germline assignment: CDR1 SNHLY and CDR2 FYNNEI. The CDR3 contains 11 residues. Trimming took off 11 bases at V and 0 bases at J, with 7 bases between the two ends. CDR3 bases: TGTGCCGGGAGACTGAACACTGAAGCTTTCTTT. Its translation is CAGRLNTEAFF.

This clonotype was recorded many times. The chain has TRBV6-2 or TRBV6-3 and TRBJ2-2; D uncertain. CDR3 length: 12 amino acids. V lost 5 bases and J lost 1, with 2 bases in between. Germline assignment: CDR1 MNHEY and CDR2 SVGEGT. CDR3 loop: CASSRNTGELFF. The CDR3 region has the DNA TGTGCCAGCAGTAGGAACACCGGGGAGCTGTTTTTT.

This chain connects TRBV30 to TRBJ2-3; D may match TRBD1 or TRBD2 (6 bases each). V lost 0 bases and J lost 3, with 10 bases in between. Germline-derived CDR1 and CDR2 are GTSNPN and SVGIG (reference sequence). This CDR3 has 14 residues. CDR3: CAWSVKGGTDTQYF. In DNA, the CDR3 is TGTGCCTGGAGTGTAAAGGGGGGAACAGATACGCAGTATTTT.

The chain recombines TRBV14 with TRBJ2-1; TRBD2 might be the D (5 bases). Trimming took off 1 base at V and 4 bases at J, with 5 bases between the two ends. This CDR3 has 13 amino acids. Germline V gene data show CDR1 as SGHDN and CDR2 as FVKESK. CDR3: CASSQGLYNEQFF. Here the CDR3 DNA reads TGTGCCAGCAGCCAAGGACTATACAATGAGCAGTTCTTC.

This clonotype was recorded at least ten times. The V call is TRBV2, the J call TRBJ1-2; perhaps TRBD1 as D (5 bases). Trimming shortened V by 0 bases and J by 4 bases, and 9 bases separated the two germline ends. The CDR3 covers 14 residues. Looked up from germline, CDR1 is SNHLY and CDR2 is FYNNEI. CDR3 sequence (DNA): TGTGCCAGCAGTGAAGCGCTCGGGGCCTATGGCTACACCTTC. It codes for CASSEALGAYGYTF. Filled out from reference TRBV2 and TRBJ1-2, the complete variable domain reads EPEVTQTPSHQVTQMGQEVILRCVPISNHLYFYWYRQILGQKVEFLVSFYNNEISEKSEIFDDQFSVERPDGSNFTLKIRSTKLEDSAMYFCASSEALGAYGYTFGSGTRLTVV.

The table lists this clonotype with many counts. The rearrangement links TRBV20-1 to TRBJ2-5; D is possibly TRBD1 or TRBD2 (7 bases each). Between the trimmed V and J ends, which lost 2 bases and 4 bases, there was a span of 17 bases. The CDR3 has 15 amino acids. Germline lookup yields CDR1 DFQATT and CDR2 SNEGSKA (reference sequence). In DNA form, the CDR3 reads TGCAGTGCTAGACGCTCAGGGGGGGTGATAGAGACCCAGTACTTC. It translates to CSARRSGGVIETQYF.

This chain connects TRBV10-1 to TRBJ2-7; possibly TRBD1 or TRBD2 for D (5 bases each). Germline loops: CDR1 WNHNN, CDR2 SYGVQD (reference sequence). With 6 bases removed from V and 4 bases from J, the gap between germline ends came to 19 bases. CDR3 length: 15 residues. This chain's CDR3 is CASSDTGAGRYEQYF. CDR3 DNA sequence: TGCGCCAGCAGCGATACCGGGGCAGGGCGTTACGAGCAGTACTTC.

The V and J genes are TRBV12-3 or TRBV12-4 and TRBJ2-1; D ambiguous. Trimming removed 1 base from V and 4 bases from J, with 8 bases in between. The CDR3 contains 14 residues. The CDR3 DNA reads TGTGCCAGCAGTTTAGGTTTCTTTTACAATGAGCAGTTCTTC. Translation: CASSLGFFYNEQFF.

This chain links TRBV6-5 with TRBJ2-7; 11 nucleotides line up with TRBD1. Losses at the gene ends were 6 bases for V and 1 base for J; bases not matched to a gene: 2. CDR1 and CDR2 (germline): MNHEY, SVGAGI. This CDR3 spans 14 amino acids. CDR3 loop: CASRRDRGSYEQYF. DNA for the CDR3: TGTGCCAGCAGACGGGACAGGGGGTCCTACGAGCAGTACTTC.

Comments on this clonotype: At one boundary the junction diverges from the germline segment, which might be a read error. The chain is built from TRBV16 and TRBJ1-1, with D uncertain. The germline gives CDR1 KGHSY, CDR2 FQNENV. The CDR3 covers 13 residues. The CDR3 spells CASGQGLNTEAFF. CDR3 nucleotides: TGTGCCAGCGGCCAAGGGCTGAACACTGAAGCTTTCTTT.

V and J are TRBV18 and TRBJ2-3; the D gene is possibly TRBD1 (6 bases). V was cut by 3 bases and J by 6 bases, with 10 bases left in between. This CDR3 region has 13 residues. The germline gives CDR1 KGHSH, CDR2 LQKENI. CDR3 residues: CASSPSDRDTQYF. As DNA, the CDR3 is TGTGCCAGCTCACCGAGCGACAGGGATACGCAGTATTTT.

This clonotype has a count of ten or more. The CDR3 sequence is CSARSGAGGQLDTQYF. CDR3 sequence (DNA): TGCAGTGCTCGAAGCGGGGCAGGGGGCCAATTAGATACGCAGTATTTT. The V call is TRBV20-1, the J call TRBJ2-3; perhaps TRBD1 as D (8 bases). This CDR3 is 16 amino acids long. Per the germline V gene, CDR1 is DFQATT and CDR2 is SNEGSKA (reference sequence). V lost 5 bases and J lost 5, with 23 bases in between.

This clonotype was recorded many times. The chain links TRBV7-6 to TRBJ2-3; D call uncertain. Germline values: CDR1 SGHVS, CDR2 FNYEAQ. This CDR3 is 13 amino acids long. Deletions cut 5 bases from V and 5 bases from J, with 11 bases between. The CDR3 here is CASSPFQEDTQYF. For the CDR3, the DNA is TGTGCCAGCAGCCCCTTCCAGGAAGATACGCAGTATTTT.

This chain connects TRBV5-4 to TRBJ1-5, with D perhaps TRBD1 (5 bases). This CDR3 comprises 15 residues. Trimming removed 0 bases at V and 3 bases at J, with 10 bases between. CDR1 and CDR2 from the germline V gene are SGHNT and YYREEE (reference sequence). The CDR3 region is CASSLGGSNNQPQHF. The CDR3 DNA sequence: TGTGCCAGCAGCTTGGGGGGGAGCAACAATCAGCCCCAGCATTTT.

This clonotype has ten or more counts. This rearrangement joins TRBV6-6 to TRBJ2-3; 8 nucleotides agree with TRBD2. The junction had 7 bases not matched to a gene; V was cut back by 0 bases and J by 5 bases. CDR3 length equals 16 residues. Germline V gives CDR1 MNHNY, CDR2 SVGAGI (reference sequence). The CDR3 protein is CASSYSGTSQVDTQYF. In DNA form, the CDR3 reads TGTGCCAGCAGTTACTCCGGGACTAGTCAAGTAGATACGCAGTATTTT.